The 25 T cell receptor beta chains below were found in one sample sequenced in a study of lung T cells in sarcoidosis with Löfgren's syndrome (dated by TCRdb to about 2017). The instrument given in TCRdb is Illumina MiSeq. TCRdb passed the public sequencing reads through fastp at Q25 and MiXCR, retaining productive beta sequences. Rows merge per CDR3 protein into single entries with the most common DNA and genes. Recorded for this sample are thousands of distinct CDR3 sequences; roughly 21% of them occurred a single time. The ten largest clones add up to about 22% of the sample. The source material was CD4+ T cells from bronchoalveolar lavage fluid. The receptors stem from a human donor with sarcoidosis (Löfgren's syndrome or another form), or a control subject (not recorded which).

This chain links TRBV6-1 with TRBJ2-7; 9 bases fit TRBD1. This CDR3 has 13 amino acids. The V segment lost 7 bases and the J segment 7 bases; nucleotides outside the gene matches: 8. Germline CDR1 is MNHNS and CDR2 is SASEGT. The CDR3 DNA is TGTGCCAGCAAAATACAGGGGGCGGAAGAGCAGTACTTC. Encoded protein: CASKIQGAEEQYF.

This rearrangement joins TRBV7-9 to TRBJ2-7; D is uncertain. This CDR3 comprises 13 residues. Between the trimmed V and J ends, which lost 5 bases and 6 bases, there was a span of 14 bases. The germline CDR1 and CDR2 sequences are SEHNR and FQNEAQ (reference sequence). Written as DNA, the CDR3 is TGTGCCAGCAGCGGCCAGGAGTCCGGCGAGCAGTACTTC. This encodes CASSGQESGEQYF.

This clonotype was seen a few times. The rearrangement joins TRBV6-1 to TRBJ2-7; D remains ambiguous. CDR3 size: 14 residues. The germline V gene encodes CDR1 MNHNS and CDR2 SASEGT. The V gene lost 6 bases and the J gene lost 0 bases, with 12 bases spanning the gap. The CDR3 loop reads CASSTDRASYEQYF. The CDR3 region has the DNA TGTGCCAGCAGCACCGATAGAGCCTCCTACGAGCAGTACTTC.

This clonotype was detected ten times or more. V and J are TRBV5-1 and TRBJ2-3, with TRBD1 matching 7 bases. Germline V gene data show CDR1 as SGHRS and CDR2 as YFSETQ. The trim removed 4 bases at V and 1 base at J, leaving 9 bases unmatched. CDR3 length equals 16 residues. CDR3 DNA sequence: TGCGCCAGCAGCACGGGGACAGCATACGGCACAGATACGCAGTATTTT. Translating it yields CASSTGTAYGTDTQYF. Full variable domain (remainder filled in from reference TRBV5-1 and TRBJ2-3): KAGVTQTPRYLIKTRGQQVTLSCSPISGHRSVSWYQQTPGQGLQFLFEYFSETQRNKGNFPGRFSGRQFSNSRSEMNVSTLELGDSALYLCASSTGTAYGTDTQYFGPGTRLTVL.

Only a few counts were recorded for this clonotype. J is TRBJ1-3 and V is TRBV11-2, with D tentatively TRBD1 (5 bases). Germline-derived CDR1 and CDR2 are SGHAT and FQNNGV. The V and J ends lost 8 bases and 3 bases respectively, with 17 bases between them. The CDR3 spans 15 residues. The CDR3 bases are TGTGCCAGCGCTCTGGGAGGGGCAGGTGGAAACACCATATATTTT. Protein sequence: CASALGGAGGNTIYF.

As concerns this clonotype: A read error may be the cause here, since a much bigger clone is one base away. The chain carries TRBV2 and TRBJ2-5, with D perhaps being TRBD1 or TRBD2 (5 bases each). CDR3 size: 12 residues. CDR1 SNHLY and CDR2 FYNNEI come from the germline V gene. Between the trimmed V and J ends, which lost 4 bases and 9 bases, there was a span of 12 bases. Here the CDR3 DNA reads TGTGCCAGCAGTGTCAGGGCGGAGGCCCAGTACTTC. Its translation is CASSVRAEAQYF.

The table lists this clonotype with many counts. The chain combines TRBV7-2 with TRBJ2-3; 12 positions match TRBD2. The CDR3 is 16 residues long. The trim removed 4 bases at V and 1 base at J, leaving 3 bases unmatched. CDR1 and CDR2 (germline): SGHTA, FQGNSA. The chain's CDR3 is CASSYSSGGGTDTQYF. The CDR3 DNA reads TGTGCCAGCAGCTATTCTAGCGGGGGGGGCACAGATACGCAGTATTTT.

This clonotype was observed a handful of times. The rearrangement joins TRBV12-5 to TRBJ2-2; D gene ambiguous. V gave up 6 bases and J gave up 0 bases, with 14 bases separating them. Germline values: CDR1 LGHNT, CDR2 FRNRAP. The CDR3 loop spans 16 amino acids. The DNA of the CDR3 is TGTGCTAGTGGCCCCCCCACAGCACCGAACACCGGGGAGCTGTTTTTT. As protein: CASGPPTAPNTGELFF.

This clonotype was found many times. The chain employs TRBV7-7 and TRBJ2-1; D is unresolved. CDR1 is SSHAT and CDR2 is FNYEAQ in the germline V gene (reference sequence). V was pared by 1 base and J by 10 bases, with 11 bases between. CDR3 length: 13 residues. The CDR3 spells CASSLVLSVEQFF. CDR3 nucleotide sequence: TGTGCCAGCAGCTTAGTACTTTCCGTGGAGCAGTTCTTC.

By sample fraction, this clonotype is medium-sized. The V gene is TRBV6-1, the J gene TRBJ2-5; D assignment may be TRBD1 or TRBD2 (5 bases each). The CDR3 runs 12 residues. CDR1 and CDR2 from the germline V gene are MNHNS and SASEGT. Trimming removed 7 bases at V and 9 bases at J, with 15 bases between. In DNA form, the CDR3 reads TGTGCCAGCAATCCGGGGCCCCCGGCCCAGTACTTC. Translating gives CASNPGPPAQYF.

V and J are TRBV10-3 and TRBJ2-3; D tentatively reads TRBD1 or TRBD2 (5 bases each). V lost 2 bases, J lost 0 bases, and 15 bases lay in between. This CDR3 spans 17 amino acids. Germline CDR1 is ENHRY and CDR2 is SYGVKD. The CDR3 coding sequence is TGTGCCATCAGTGAGGCCGGGACGCCGGTTAGCACAGATACGCAGTATTTT. The encoded protein is CAISEAGTPVSTDTQYF.

This clonotype appeared a few times. The chain is built from TRBV5-1 and TRBJ1-3; the D is unclear. V was trimmed by 1 base and J by 4 bases, leaving 12 bases between them. Germline V gives CDR1 SGHRS, CDR2 YFSETQ. CDR3 length: 15 amino acids. The CDR3 is CASSLIPHQGNTIYF. As DNA, the CDR3 is TGCGCCAGCAGCTTGATCCCGCACCAAGGAAACACCATATATTTT.

This clonotype showed up many times. This chain joins TRBV19 and TRBJ2-2; D possibly corresponds to TRBD2 (6 bases). V was cut by 9 bases and J by 7 bases, with 12 bases left in between. CDR3 size: 12 residues. CDR1 is LNHDA and CDR2 is SQIVND in the germline V gene (reference sequence). In DNA form, the CDR3 reads TGTGCCAGCCTGGGGGGAATCGGGGAGCTGTTTTTT. It codes for CASLGGIGELFF.

The sample holds a few counts of this clonotype. The rearrangement uses TRBV20-1 and TRBJ2-7; no clear D gene. The CDR3 length is 12 residues. Per the germline V gene, CDR1 is DFQATT and CDR2 is SNEGSKA (reference sequence). The V end was cut by 6 bases, the J end by 2 bases, with 11 bases between. This chain's CDR3 is CSALRNTYEQYF. In DNA form, the CDR3 reads TGCAGTGCACTGAGGAATACCTACGAGCAGTACTTC.

A remark on this clonotype: A much larger clone sits a single nucleotide away, making a read error possible. The chain combines TRBV5-1 with TRBJ2-1; TRBD1 or TRBD2 may be the D gene (5 bases each). The germline CDR1 and CDR2 sequences are SGHRS and YFSETQ. The CDR3 covers 15 residues. The CDR3 DNA follows: TGCGCCAGCAGCCCGATGAGGGGCTCCCACAATGAGCAGTTCTTC. This encodes CASSPMRGSHNEQFF.

This clonotype came up many times. The chain is built from TRBV19 and TRBJ2-1; D unresolved. Trimming stripped 2 bases from V and 9 bases from J, with 11 bases between. Germline values: CDR1 LNHDA, CDR2 SQIVND (reference sequence). CDR3 size: 13 residues. The CDR3 DNA follows: TGTGCCAGTAGTATAAAACTCCGCGTTGAGCAGTTCTTC. Its protein product is CASSIKLRVEQFF.

Note on this clonotype: A much larger clone is a single base away; this may be a read error. The V and J genes are TRBV6-1 and TRBJ1-2; 7 bases line up with TRBD1. The CDR3 has 15 residues. The V gene's germline CDR1 is MNHNS and CDR2 SASEGT. V shed 5 bases and J 8 bases; nucleotides not matched to a gene: 14. CDR3 DNA sequence: TGTGCCAGCAGTCAGCGACAGGACCCAGGGGGAGGCTACACCTTC. Translation gives CASSQRQDPGGGYTF.

The table lists this clonotype with many counts. The rearrangement joins TRBV29-1 to TRBJ1-5; 8 bases fit TRBD1. The germline CDR1 and CDR2 sequences are SQVTM and ANQGSEA. The CDR3 runs to 14 residues. After removal of 6 bases from V and 3 bases from J, the junction contained 7 bases not matched to a gene. CDR3 coding DNA: TGCAGCGTCTTGACAGGGGCCTACAATCAGCCCCAGCATTTT. Its translation is CSVLTGAYNQPQHF.

Ten or more counts support this clonotype. J is TRBJ2-3 and V is TRBV27, with D perhaps matching TRBD2 (6 bases). Trimming took off 6 bases at V and 2 bases at J, with 15 bases between the two ends. The CDR3 spans 15 residues. Germline V CDR1 and CDR2: MNHEY, SMNVEV (reference sequence). The CDR3 spells CASRGLPVSTDTQYF. The CDR3 nucleotides are TGTGCCAGCAGGGGACTCCCAGTTTCCACAGATACGCAGTATTTT.

There are many counts of this clonotype. The chain has TRBV9 and TRBJ1-1; D is ambiguous. Germline CDR1 is SGDLS and CDR2 is YYNGEE. The CDR3 totals 13 residues. The V gene lost 0 bases and the J gene lost 3 bases, with 6 bases spanning the gap. The CDR3 DNA reads as TGTGCCAGCAGCGTAGGTCGACACACTGAAGCTTTCTTT. Amino acid sequence: CASSVGRHTEAFF. Together with reference TRBV9 and TRBJ1-1, the CDR3 gives the full variable domain: DSGVTQTPKHLITATGQRVTLRCSPRSGDLSVYWYQQSLDQGLQFLIQYYNGEERAKGNILERFSAQQFPDLHSELNLSSLELGDSALYFCASSVGRHTEAFFGQGTRLTVV.

Ten or more counts support this clonotype. V gene TRBV20-1 combines with J gene TRBJ2-3; maybe TRBD1 (5 bases). The CDR3 covers 14 residues. The germline V and J ends were trimmed by 4 bases and 11 bases, with 22 bases remaining between them. The germline CDR1 and CDR2 sequences are DFQATT and SNEGSKA (reference sequence). The CDR3 DNA sequence: TGCAGTGCTAACACCCCACAGGACGGCCGGAGGCAGTATTTT. Its protein product is CSANTPQDGRRQYF.

The CDR3 loop is CSAITGQGPYGYTF. DNA for the CDR3: TGCAGTGCAATAACCGGACAGGGACCCTATGGCTACACCTTC. This sequence joins TRBV20-1 and TRBJ1-2; TRBD1 aligns across 8 bases. Germline V CDR1 and CDR2: DFQATT, SNEGSKA (reference sequence). There are 14 residues in the CDR3. The J segment lost 4 bases and the V segment lost 6 bases, leaving 10 bases of the junction unmatched.

As concerns this clonotype: An end of the junction differs from the germline gene, which may be a read error. V gene TRBV4-1 combines with J gene TRBJ1-1; D is undetermined. The CDR3 spans 13 residues. Germline values: CDR1 MGHRA, CDR2 YSYEKL. For the CDR3, the DNA is TGCGCCAGTAGCCAAGTTGTGGCCACTGAAGCTTCCTTT. This translates into CASSQVVATEASF.

A word on this clonotype: This could be a read error, since a much larger clone is one nucleotide away. V and J are TRBV28 and TRBJ1-4; no clear D gene. This CDR3 is built from 13 residues. Germline V gene data show CDR1 as MDHEN and CDR2 as SYDVKM. V was pared by 5 bases and J by 5 bases, with 9 bases between. CDR3: CASSPHRNEKLFF. The CDR3 DNA is TGTGCCAGCAGTCCACATCGAAATGAAAAACTGTTTTTT.

This clonotype was counted only a few times. This chain connects TRBV6-1 to TRBJ2-5, with TRBD2 matching over 7 bases. The V segment lost 8 bases and the J segment 4 bases; nucleotides outside the gene matches: 13. This CDR3 contains 15 residues. Germline V gene lookup returns CDR1 MNHNS and CDR2 SASEGT. The CDR3, as DNA: TGTGCCAGCTCCGCTATCGGGACTACGAGAGAGACCCAGTACTTC. Residues: CASSAIGTTRETQYF.